This TCR beta chain was observed in a study of vaccination and CD4 T cells after COVID-19. About the study: Several convalescent patients had mild and one had severe PCR-confirmed SARS-CoV-2 disease. The study collected post-vaccine samples a median around 70 days after dose two, with a range of 14 to 241.

Cultured CD4+ T cell DNA was sequenced using the Oncomine TCR Beta short-read assay. In TCRdb, the PCR reads were re-called with MiXCR into one record per CDR3 protein. The sample yields some 15,000 distinct CDR3 sequences, about two fifths seen once. Treatment: approximately 9-day PBMC culture with coronavirus spike peptide pools or control peptides (ViraFEST assay). ViraFEST used peptide pools to expand antigen-specific T cells before TCR sequencing. To note about this clonotype: The antigen is not known.

The CDR3 loop spans 14 amino acids. Trimming cost V 4 bases and J 3 bases; bases outside gene matches: 3. Germline CDR1 MNHEY, CDR2 SVGAGI. The chain employs TRBV6-5 and TRBJ2-3; 8 positions match TRBD2. The receptor's source is a human donor who had recovered from COVID-19. Sequenced here: CD4+ T cells from blood, cultured in vitro, sampled before SARS-CoV-2 vaccination. CDR3 in DNA: TGTGCCAGCAGTTCCCGGGAGGGGACAGATACGCAGTATTTT. Translated, it gives CASSSREGTDTQYF.